The rows below give T cell receptor beta chains drawn from one sample of a study of early T cells in non-severe SARS-CoV-2 infection. MiXCR, run by TCRdb on the 5' RACE reads, gives a single entry per CDR3 protein. The profile covers 65,000 to 75,000 distinct CDR3 sequences, with approximately 10% appearing a single time and 3% to 4.5% taken by the ten largest. The sequencing sample was made of whole blood. Every receptor here comes from an adult who was a healthcare worker with PCR-confirmed SARS-CoV-2 infection or an uninfected control (not recorded which). Each CDR3 is given with its conserved first and last residue. The order of the fields is J gene, D gene, clone size, V gene, CDR3 DNA, CDR3 protein. The D gene is left open where the match is weak. Part of the rows lack a size; the others show once, few, many or a class for expanded clones.

>TRBJ1-2|NA|many|TRBV14
TGTGCCAGCAGCCATCAGAGACAGGTCTATGGCTACACCTTC
CASSHQRQVYGYTF
>TRBJ2-5|NA|many|TRBV7-9
TGTGCCAGCAGCTTAGCGCGAGGGGGAGAGACCCAGTACTTC
CASSLARGGETQYF
>TRBJ2-3|TRBD2|many|TRBV20-1
TGCAGTGCTCCCCGTTTCGGAGCGGGAAACACAGATACGCAGTATTTT
CSAPRFGAGNTDTQYF
>TRBJ1-2|TRBD1|many|TRBV18
TGTGCCAGCTCACCAGAAGACAGGGTTGGCTACACCTTC
CASSPEDRVGYTF
>TRBJ2-7|TRBD1|many|TRBV27
TGTGCCAGCAGTTTCACAGGGGTCGAGCAGTACTTC
CASSFTGVEQYF
>TRBJ2-7|TRBD1|many|TRBV27
TGTGCCAGCAGTTTATCGGTGGGACAGGTCTCCTACGAGCAGTACTTC
CASSLSVGQVSYEQYF
>TRBJ1-3|NA|many|TRBV24-1
TGTGCCACCAGTGATTCGGCAGGATCATTCTCTGGAAACACCATATATTTT
CATSDSAGSFSGNTIYF
>TRBJ1-1|NA|many|TRBV13
TGTGCCAGCAGCACAATCCGGGCTCGGACTGAAGCTTTCTTT
CASSTIRARTEAFF
>TRBJ2-1|TRBD1|few|TRBV29-1
TGCAGCGTTGAAGAAGGACAGGTCCACAATGAGCAGTTCTTC
CSVEEGQVHNEQFF
>TRBJ2-2|NA|NA|TRBV11-2
TGTGCCAGCGCCGGTGCACTAAACACCGGGGAGCTGTTTTTT
CASAGALNTGELFF
>TRBJ2-6|NA|few|TRBV7-3
TGTGCCAGCAGCTTAACGGCTCTGATCTCTGGGGCCAACGTCCTGACTTTC
CASSLTALISGANVLTF
>TRBJ1-2|NA|few|TRBV29-1
TGCAGCGCCACCTCGCCAGCCCGGACGATTGGCTACACCTTC
CSATSPARTIGYTF
>TRBJ1-3|TRBD1|NA|TRBV10-3
TGTGCCATCGGGCCGGGACAGGGCGTCCTCTCTGGAAACACCATATATTTT
CAIGPGQGVLSGNTIYF
>TRBJ1-1|TRBD1|many|TRBV2
TGTGCCAGCAGGGTAGCCGGGACAGGGGTGAACACTGAAGCTTTCTTT
CASRVAGTGVNTEAFF
>TRBJ1-2|NA|many|TRBV19
TGTGCCAGTAGTAGAGGGGATGGCTACACCTTC
CASSRGDGYTF
>TRBJ1-6|NA|few|TRBV4-2
TGTGCCAGCAGCCAAGGCAATGGGGGGGACTTGGCACCCCTCCACTTT
CASSQGNGGDLAPLHF
>TRBJ2-7|NA|NA|TRBV6-1
TGTGCCAGCAGTGAAGCGCTTCGGGAGCGGTCCTACGAGCAGTACTTC
CASSEALRERSYEQYF
>TRBJ2-3|TRBD1|many|TRBV7-6
TGTGCCAGCAGCACCGGACAGGGGGCAAATACGCAGTATTTT
CASSTGQGANTQYF
>TRBJ2-6|NA|few|TRBV15
TGTGCCACCGTCGACAGTTCTGGGGCCAACGTCCTGACTTTC
CATVDSSGANVLTF
>TRBJ2-7|TRBD2|many|TRBV6-5
TGTGCCAGCTCAAAATTCGGGCTAGCGGGATCCCTCGAGCAGTACTTC
CASSKFGLAGSLEQYF
>TRBJ2-5|TRBD2|few|TRBV25-1
TGTGCCAGCAGTGAGGGGGGGGAGACCCAGTACTTC
CASSEGGETQYF